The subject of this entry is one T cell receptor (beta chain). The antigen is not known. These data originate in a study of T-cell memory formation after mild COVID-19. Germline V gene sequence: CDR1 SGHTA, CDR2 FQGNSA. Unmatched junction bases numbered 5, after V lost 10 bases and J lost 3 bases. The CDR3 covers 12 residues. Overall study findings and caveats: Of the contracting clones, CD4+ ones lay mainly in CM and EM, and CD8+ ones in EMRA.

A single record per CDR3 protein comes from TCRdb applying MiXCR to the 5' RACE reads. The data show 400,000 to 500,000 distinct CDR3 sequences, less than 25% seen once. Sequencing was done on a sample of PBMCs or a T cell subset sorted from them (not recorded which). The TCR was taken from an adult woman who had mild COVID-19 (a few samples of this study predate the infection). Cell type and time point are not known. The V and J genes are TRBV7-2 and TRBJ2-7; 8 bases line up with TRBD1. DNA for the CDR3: TGTGCCACCGTTGGACAGGGCTACGAGCAGTACTTC. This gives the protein CATVGQGYEQYF.